This T cell receptor beta chain is drawn from a study of cytotoxic CD8 clonotypes in ibrutinib-treated CLL. Measured with immunoSEQ multiplex PCR; TCRdb has only the in-frame clones, and not every one. The sample contains some 170,000 clones, approximately 90% of which appear only once. This CDR3 is built from 13 residues. Germline V CDR1 and CDR2: LNHDA, SQIVND (reference sequence). Trimming took 0 bases from V and 5 from J, leaving 5 bases between them. This clone was counted only a few times. The sequence came from a human donor with chronic lymphocytic leukemia. The chain joins TRBV19 to TRBJ1-5; no clear D. The material sequenced was PBMCs, taken at disease progression, from a patient treated with ibrutinib. CDR3 DNA sequence: TGTGCCAGTAGTATAGATCGGGATCAGCCCCAGCATTTT. Its translation is CASSIDRDQPQHF.